The clone carrying this T cell receptor beta chain came up once. The data were obtained in a study of CD8 T cells in Susac syndrome. When the RNA was reverse transcribed, random hexamers were used with an input of about 0.45 to 1 ug. The method of amplification for TCR beta CDR3 was immunoSEQ multiplex PCR, covering 54 Vbeta and 13 Jbeta. TCRdb reanalysed the immunoSEQ multiplex PCR reads using MiXCR and keeps one entry per CDR3 protein. The sample has 150,000 to 200,000 distinct CDR3 sequences; roughly 93% are singletons. Material for sequencing was CD4+ T cells from PBMCs. The source is a human donor in good health.

The CDR3 sequence: CASSQEGMGGYTF. CDR3 coding DNA: TGTGCCAGCAGCCAAGAAGGGATGGGGGGCTACACCTTC. V and J are TRBV3-1 and TRBJ1-2; D call uncertain. There are 13 residues in the CDR3. V was clipped by 0 bases and J by 8 bases, with 10 bases between them. Germline V gene sequence: CDR1 LGHDT, CDR2 YNNKEL (reference sequence).